The 21 T cell receptor beta chains presented below share a single source sample, sequenced in a study of cytomegalovirus exposure and HLA in healthy donors. 60 Vbeta and 13 Jbeta primers were used in PCR. Produced via immunoSEQ multiplex PCR; TCRdb's table is partial and in-frame only. In total, the table holds tens of thousands of clones. The sequenced sample was PBMCs. The receptors shown here come from a male donor in good health and CMV-seropositive.

The V gene is TRBV5-6, the J gene TRBJ2-3, with D perhaps TRBD1 (5 bases). Trimming cost V 4 bases and J 7 bases, with 10 bases left between them. This CDR3 contains 12 residues. Germline CDR1 reads SGHDT; CDR2 reads YYEEEE. CDR3: CASSTTENTQYF. In DNA, the CDR3 is TGTGCCAGCAGCACGACAGAGAATACGCAGTATTTT.

This rearrangement joins TRBV28 to TRBJ1-4; tentatively, D is TRBD1 (6 bases). The CDR3 is made up of 15 amino acids. V lost 2 bases to trimming and J lost 6 bases, with 13 bases between them. Germline CDR1 MDHEN, CDR2 SYDVKM. The CDR3 region is CASSLRGGADEKLFF. As DNA, the CDR3 is TGTGCCAGCAGTTTACGTGGGGGGGCGGATGAAAAACTGTTTTTT. The complete variable domain, with remaining parts taken from reference TRBV28 and TRBJ1-4, reads DVKVTQSSRYLVKRTGEKVFLECVQDMDHENMFWYRQDPGLGLRLIYFSYDVKMKEKGDIPEGYSVSREKKERFSLILESASTNQTSMYLCASSLRGGADEKLFFGSGTQLSVL.

This sequence joins TRBV18 and TRBJ1-1, with D uncertain. Trimming stripped 6 bases from V and 8 bases from J, with 16 bases between. Germline-derived CDR1 and CDR2 are KGHSH and LQKENI. The CDR3 contains 13 residues. The CDR3: CASSSGPGIEAFF. The CDR3 DNA reads TGTGCCAGCTCTTCCGGGCCGGGGATAGAAGCTTTCTTT.

The chain recombines TRBV4-1 with TRBJ1-1, with D perhaps matching TRBD1 (5 bases). V was trimmed by 4 bases and J by 4 bases, leaving 10 bases between them. The CDR3 totals 13 residues. The germline V gene has CDR1 MGHRA and CDR2 YSYEKL. Here the CDR3 reads CASSPDTRTEAFF. The CDR3 nucleotides are TGCGCCAGCAGCCCGGACACCCGCACTGAAGCTTTCTTT.

The chain joins TRBV30 to TRBJ2-1, with D possibly being TRBD1 (6 bases). The CDR3 is made up of 14 amino acids. V lost 2 bases and J 8 bases, leaving 16 bases between the germline ends. Germline CDR1 reads GTSNPN; CDR2 reads SVGIG (reference sequence). CDR3 sequence reads: CAWSNGQPNDEQFF. The CDR3 DNA sequence: TGTGCCTGGAGTAACGGACAGCCCAATGATGAGCAGTTCTTC.

The chain combines TRBV5-1 with TRBJ2-7, with D perhaps matching TRBD2 (5 bases). The germline V and J ends were trimmed by 0 bases and 5 bases, with 12 bases remaining between them. The germline V gene encodes CDR1 SGHRS and CDR2 YFSETQ. The CDR3 runs to 14 residues. CDR3 in DNA: TGCGCCAGCAGCTTGGTTATTGTGGGAGACGAGCAGTACTTC. This translates into CASSLVIVGDEQYF.

The chain has TRBV18 and TRBJ2-3, with 10 bases identical to TRBD1. CDR3 length: 17 amino acids. Trimming at V came to 4 bases and at J to 6 bases, leaving 13 bases not matched to a gene. Germline CDR1 KGHSH, CDR2 LQKENI. Here the CDR3 reads CASSRNPGQGVADTQYF. As DNA, the CDR3 is TGTGCCAGCTCACGAAACCCTGGACAGGGGGTGGCGGATACGCAGTATTTT.

The rearrangement links TRBV18 to TRBJ1-1, with D tentatively TRBD1 (6 bases). Germline V gene data show CDR1 as KGHSH and CDR2 as LQKENI. The CDR3 loop spans 15 amino acids. Trimming removed 3 bases at V and 10 bases at J, with 21 bases between. The CDR3 region has the DNA TGTGCCAGCTCACCGAACCGGGACATATTTTTGTCAGCTTTCTTT. Its translation: CASSPNRDIFLSAFF. The full variable domain, its missing parts supplied by reference TRBV18 and TRBJ1-1, is NAGVMQNPRHLVRRRGQEARLRCSPMKGHSHVYWYRQLPEEGLKFMVYLQKENIIDESGMPKERFSAEFPKEGPSILRIQQVVRGDSAAYFCASSPNRDIFLSAFFGQGTRLTVV.

This chain uses TRBV9 with TRBJ1-3; D is undetermined. This CDR3 contains 16 residues. V was cut by 4 bases and J by 0 bases, with 14 bases left in between. Germline V gene data show CDR1 as SGDLS and CDR2 as YYNGEE. The CDR3 region has the DNA TGTGCCAGCAGCATCCATCCAGAAAGCTCTGGAAACACCATATATTTT. As protein: CASSIHPESSGNTIYF.

This rearrangement joins TRBV30 to TRBJ1-3; D gene uncertain. The V gene's germline CDR1 is GTSNPN and CDR2 SVGIG (reference sequence). Trimming cost V 6 bases and J 1 base, with 10 bases left between them. The CDR3 length is 13 residues. The CDR3 DNA sequence: TGTGCCTGCCCTCGGGGATCTGGAAACACCATATATTTT. It translates to CACPRGSGNTIYF.

CDR3 nucleotides: TGTGCCAGCAGGGGAGATGCATGGGACAGAGAAGGCTACACCTTC. It specifies CASRGDAWDREGYTF. This chain joins TRBV28 and TRBJ1-2; 7 bases align to TRBD1. The germline CDR1 and CDR2 sequences are MDHEN and SYDVKM. V trimming: 6 bases; J trimming: 8 bases; junction bases outside the gene matches: 15. CDR3 size: 15 residues.

The chain combines TRBV7-9 with TRBJ2-7, with D perhaps TRBD2 (5 bases). Trimming took 7 bases from V and 4 from J, leaving 26 bases between them. The germline V gene has CDR1 SEHNR and CDR2 FQNEAQ (reference sequence). The CDR3 consists of 17 residues. CDR3 sequence reads: CASIPIEGPATLYEQYF. In DNA, the CDR3 is TGTGCCAGCATCCCCATTGAGGGTCCGGCCACCTTATACGAGCAGTACTTC. The full variable domain, its missing parts supplied by reference TRBV7-9 and TRBJ2-7, is DTGVSQNPRHKITKRGQNVTFRCDPISEHNRLYWYRQTLGQGPEFLTYFQNEAQLEKSRLLSDRFSAERPKGSFSTLEIQRTEQGDSAMYLCASIPIEGPATLYEQYFGPGTRLTVT.

The rearrangement joins TRBV5-1 to TRBJ2-5, with 10 nucleotides matching TRBD1. Germline loops: CDR1 SGHRS, CDR2 YFSETQ. The CDR3 runs to 15 residues. Trimming at V came to 0 bases and at J to 4 bases, leaving 3 bases not matched to a gene. DNA of the CDR3: TGCGCCAGCAGCTTGGCCGGGACAGGGGCAGAGACCCAGTACTTC. Protein sequence: CASSLAGTGAETQYF.

The V gene is TRBV7-9, the J gene TRBJ1-1; 10 bases match TRBD1. In germline, CDR1 is SEHNR, CDR2 FQNEAQ (reference sequence). The trim removed 5 bases at V and 3 bases at J, leaving 6 bases unmatched. This CDR3 spans 15 amino acids. The CDR3 sequence is CASSIGTGVYTEAFF. For the CDR3, the DNA is TGTGCCAGCAGCATCGGGACAGGGGTTTACACTGAAGCTTTCTTT.

The V and J genes are TRBV28 and TRBJ2-5; 11 positions match TRBD2. Per the germline V gene, CDR1 is MDHEN and CDR2 is SYDVKM. Losses at the gene ends were 7 bases for V and 4 bases for J; bases not matched to a gene: 5. The CDR3 spans 14 residues. The CDR3 spells CASKVSGGVETQYF. The CDR3 DNA follows: TGTGCCAGCAAAGTTAGCGGGGGGGTAGAGACCCAGTACTTC.

This sequence joins TRBV5-1 and TRBJ2-7; D possibly corresponds to TRBD1 (5 bases). Germline loops: CDR1 SGHRS, CDR2 YFSETQ. Trimming took 3 bases from V and 3 from J, leaving 7 bases between them. CDR3 length equals 12 residues. Here the CDR3 reads CASSSDSYEQYF. DNA for the CDR3: TGCGCCAGCAGCTCCGACAGCTACGAGCAGTACTTC.

The CDR3 loop reads CAWDSYNEQFF. CDR3 coding DNA: TGTGCCTGGGACAGCTACAATGAGCAGTTCTTC. V gene TRBV30 combines with J gene TRBJ2-1; weak D call: TRBD1 (5 bases). V lost 5 bases to trimming and J lost 3 bases, with 5 bases between them. Per the germline V gene, CDR1 is GTSNPN and CDR2 is SVGIG (reference sequence). CDR3 length equals 11 residues.

This chain links TRBV19 with TRBJ1-1; D perhaps matches TRBD1 (5 bases). Trimming took 2 bases from V and 0 from J, leaving 13 bases between them. The CDR3 has 16 residues. Per the germline V gene, CDR1 is LNHDA and CDR2 is SQIVND (reference sequence). CDR3 sequence (DNA): TGTGCCAGTAGTATAATTAGGGGCAGCCTGAACACTGAAGCTTTCTTT. This sequence encodes CASSIIRGSLNTEAFF. The full variable domain, in which reference TRBV19 and TRBJ1-1 provide the parts outside the CDR3, is DGGITQSPKYLFRKEGQNVTLSCEQNLNHDAMYWYRQDPGQGLRLIYYSQIVNDFQKGDIAEGYSVSREKKESFPLTVTSAQKNPTAFYLCASSIIRGSLNTEAFFGQGTRLTVV.

The chain is built from TRBV4-3 and TRBJ2-7, with a possible D match to TRBD2 (6 bases). The CDR3 loop spans 15 amino acids. The ends were cut back, 0 bases at V and 2 bases at J, with 11 bases in the middle. Germline loops: CDR1 LGHNA, CDR2 YSLEER. The CDR3 here is CASSQDRGETYEQYF. The CDR3 nucleotides read TGCGCCAGCAGCCAAGATCGCGGGGAAACCTACGAGCAGTACTTC.

The V call is TRBV6-1, the J call TRBJ2-7; 7 bases are shared with TRBD1. J gave up 6 bases and V 1 base, and 12 bases lay outside the gene matches. CDR3 length: 16 amino acids. Germline loops: CDR1 MNHNS, CDR2 SASEGT. CDR3 protein: CASSEEPTGFYSEQYF. CDR3 sequence (DNA): TGTGCCAGCAGTGAAGAACCGACAGGGTTCTATTCCGAGCAGTACTTC.

The chain employs TRBV4-2 and TRBJ2-1; 13 positions match TRBD2. From germline, CDR1 is LGHNA and CDR2 YNFKEQ. The CDR3 runs 17 residues. Unmatched junction bases numbered 5, after V lost 0 bases and J lost 6 bases. CDR3 nucleotides: TGTGCCAGCAGCCAAGATAGGACTAGCGGGAGACTCAATGAGCAGTTCTTC. Residues: CASSQDRTSGRLNEQFF.